The next 23 T cell receptor beta chains were all read from a single sample in a study of shared clonotypes between healthy human individuals. Sequenced by immunoSEQ multiplex PCR; TCRdb stores in-frame clones only, minus some. The repertoire holds under 600,000 clones, roughly four fifths seen once, with around 11% in the top ten. The specimen was PBMCs. These receptors came from a middle-aged woman in good health. Some clones in this sample may be carry-over from other donors' samples.

The rearrangement uses TRBV25-1 and TRBJ1-2, with D hard to call. The CDR3 runs 13 residues. The V end lost 5 bases, the J end lost 0 bases, and 7 bases lay between the germline ends. The germline V gene has CDR1 MGHDK and CDR2 SYGVNS. This CDR3 reads CASSTRANYGYTF. The CDR3 DNA sequence: TGTGCCAGCAGTACGAGAGCTAACTATGGCTACACCTTC.

Points on this clone: The sample has other DNA sequences that encode this CDR3 too. DNA of the CDR3: TGTGCCAGCAGGACTAGCGGATCCTACGAGCAGTACTTC. It codes for CASRTSGSYEQYF. The rearrangement joins TRBV28 to TRBJ2-7, with 9 bases matching TRBD2. V shed 6 bases, J shed 1 base, and the junction held 1 base outside the gene matches. The CDR3 runs 13 residues. The germline V gene has CDR1 MDHEN and CDR2 SYDVKM.

The rearrangement uses TRBV5-1 and TRBJ2-1; D call uncertain. The CDR3 loop spans 12 amino acids. Germline V gives CDR1 SGHRS, CDR2 YFSETQ. Trimming cost V 5 bases and J 10 bases, with 13 bases left between them. CDR3 sequence: CASSIHLTEQFF. CDR3 in DNA: TGCGCCAGCAGTATCCATCTGACAGAGCAGTTCTTC.

The chain recombines TRBV5-1 with TRBJ2-1; 7 bases are shared with TRBD1. Germline assignment: CDR1 SGHRS and CDR2 YFSETQ. The CDR3 has 17 residues. Unmatched junction bases numbered 13, after V lost 0 bases and J lost 7 bases. CDR3 bases: TGCGCCAGCAGCTTGGATTTACCGGGACAGAGGACTAATGAGCAGTTCTTC. Protein sequence: CASSLDLPGQRTNEQFF.

V and J are TRBV7-9 and TRBJ2-1; 7 bases fit TRBD1. V lost 8 bases to trimming and J lost 8 bases; unmatched junction nucleotides: 9. This CDR3 comprises 13 residues. The germline V gene has CDR1 SEHNR and CDR2 FQNEAQ (reference sequence). The CDR3 region has the DNA TGTGCCAGCGGGTCGACAGGGAAGTATGAGCAGTTCTTC. This sequence encodes CASGSTGKYEQFF.

The chain couples TRBV4-3 to TRBJ1-2; TRBD1 is a possible D gene (5 bases). The CDR3 covers 14 residues. Germline V gene lookup returns CDR1 LGHNA and CDR2 YSLEER. The germline V and J ends were trimmed by 0 bases and 4 bases, with 9 bases remaining between them. CDR3 coding DNA: TGCGCCAGCAGCCAAGATATGCAGGGCTATGGCTACACCTTC. Amino acid sequence: CASSQDMQGYGYTF.

The chain recombines TRBV27 with TRBJ2-3; D remains ambiguous. Trimming cost V 0 bases and J 0 bases, with 10 bases left between them. This CDR3 contains 16 residues. The germline V gene has CDR1 MNHEY and CDR2 SMNVEV (reference sequence). CDR3 nucleotides: TGTGCCAGCAGTTTATCCTTGGGGAAGAGCACAGATACGCAGTATTTT. Residues: CASSLSLGKSTDTQYF.

A remark on this clone: Different DNA sequences within this sample yield the same CDR3. The gene calls are TRBV6-1 and TRBJ2-6; D is unresolved. V was cut by 3 bases and J by 0 bases, with 3 bases left in between. This CDR3 is built from 14 residues. Germline loops: CDR1 MNHNS, CDR2 SASEGT. CDR3 sequence (DNA): TGTGCCAGCAGTGAGGGCTCTGGGGCCAACGTCCTGACTTTC. This codes for CASSEGSGANVLTF.

Here the CDR3 DNA reads TGTGCCAGCAGCTCCACAGGGAGAACTAATGAAAAACTGTTTTTT. Its translation is CASSSTGRTNEKLFF. The rearrangement joins TRBV7-8 to TRBJ1-4; D perhaps matches TRBD1 (6 bases). The CDR3 covers 15 residues. Trimming took 4 bases from V and 1 from J, leaving 10 bases between them. Per the germline V gene, CDR1 is SGHVS and CDR2 is FQNEAQ.

V gene TRBV5-1 combines with J gene TRBJ2-5; 12 nucleotides align to TRBD2. V lost 4 bases, J lost 11 bases, and 9 bases stayed unmatched. CDR3 length: 14 amino acids. CDR1 and CDR2 (germline): SGHRS, YFSETQ. The CDR3 coding sequence is TGCGCCAGCAGCCCGACTAGCGGGAGTACAGAGCAGTACTTC. Translating gives CASSPTSGSTEQYF.

In this sample, this clone turned up a few times. Different DNA sequences within this sample yield the same CDR3. The chain is built from TRBV11-2 and TRBJ2-7; D is unclear. The CDR3 spans 12 residues. Germline V gene data show CDR1 as SGHAT and CDR2 as FQNNGV. V shed 1 base and J shed 3 bases, with 4 bases lying between them. The CDR3: CASSLAGYEQYF. The DNA of the CDR3 is TGTGCCAGCAGCTTAGCGGGCTACGAGCAGTACTTC.

The chain uses TRBV11-1 and TRBJ2-5; no reliable D call. V was trimmed by 6 bases and J by 2 bases, leaving 13 bases between them. Germline CDR1 and CDR2: SGHAT and FQDESV (reference sequence). The CDR3 totals 14 residues. In DNA, the CDR3 is TGTGCCAGCAGTCCCTGGGGTTTACAAGAGACCCAGTACTTC. This codes for CASSPWGLQETQYF.

The chain carries TRBV5-4 and TRBJ1-3; D is possibly TRBD1 (5 bases). Per germline, CDR1 SGHNT and CDR2 YYREEE (reference sequence). The CDR3 is 16 residues long. Trimming removed 3 bases at V and 0 bases at J, with 13 bases between. CDR3 sequence: CASSSGTAHSGNTIYF. In nucleotides, the CDR3 is TGTGCCAGCAGCTCGGGGACGGCCCACTCTGGAAACACCATATATTTT.

This clone has just one count. One base separates it from a far larger clone, so it is likely a read error. The chain is built from TRBV28 and TRBJ1-2; D remains ambiguous. V lost 4 bases, J lost 1 base, and 10 bases lay in between. The CDR3 consists of 14 residues. Germline CDR1 and CDR2: MDHEN and SYDVKM. CDR3 region: CASSSPPLNYGYTF. The CDR3, as DNA: TGTGCCAGCAGTTCTCCCCCTCTTAACTATGGCTACACCTTC.

DNA of the CDR3: TGTGCCAGCAGCCCTAAAAAGCCGGGACATCAAGAGACCCAGTACTTC. This sequence encodes CASSPKKPGHQETQYF. V usage is TRBV7-9 and J usage is TRBJ2-5; tentative D call: TRBD1 (6 bases). V lost 5 bases to trimming and J lost 2 bases, with 18 bases between them. The CDR3 totals 16 residues. Germline assignment: CDR1 SEHNR and CDR2 FQNEAQ (reference sequence).

CDR3 DNA sequence: TGCGCCAGCAGCTCAGGACTAGCTTCTAGCACAGATACGCAGTATTTT. Translating gives CASSSGLASSTDTQYF. J is TRBJ2-3 and V is TRBV5-1; 8 nucleotides align to TRBD2. The CDR3 extends over 16 amino acids. CDR1 is SGHRS and CDR2 is YFSETQ in the germline V gene. Germline trimming cut 3 bases from V and 0 bases from J; bases unmatched to any gene: 6.

CDR3 in amino acids: CASSSAWGGRGNEQFF. The CDR3 region has the DNA TGTGCCAGCAGCTCAGCTTGGGGCGGGAGGGGAAATGAGCAGTTCTTC. The gene calls are TRBV7-2 and TRBJ2-1; 9 bases agree with TRBD2. The V segment lost 4 bases and the J segment 7 bases; nucleotides outside the gene matches: 11. The CDR3 consists of 16 residues. From germline, CDR1 is SGHTA and CDR2 FQGNSA.

This chain uses TRBV27 with TRBJ1-1, with D possibly matching TRBD1 (5 bases). CDR3 length: 14 residues. Trimming stripped 5 bases from V and 5 bases from J, with 15 bases between. From germline, CDR1 is MNHEY and CDR2 SMNVEV (reference sequence). As DNA, the CDR3 is TGTGCCAGCAGTCTCCGGGGGGAGGAAACTGAAGCTTTCTTT. Amino acids: CASSLRGEETEAFF.

The CDR3 spells CASSFPLLAGWGNEQFF. CDR3 DNA sequence: TGTGCCAGCAGTTTCCCCTTACTAGCGGGATGGGGGAATGAGCAGTTCTTC. The chain employs TRBV28 and TRBJ2-1; TRBD2 aligns across 10 bases. Germline CDR1 is MDHEN and CDR2 is SYDVKM. The CDR3 loop spans 17 amino acids. V lost 3 bases, J lost 7 bases, and 12 bases stayed unmatched.

The chain combines TRBV5-4 with TRBJ2-7; TRBD2 is a possible D gene (7 bases). Trimming took off 8 bases at V and 3 bases at J, with 18 bases between the two ends. The CDR3 consists of 14 residues. The germline gives CDR1 SGHNT, CDR2 YYREEE (reference sequence). The CDR3 is CASREEQGRYEQYF. The CDR3, as DNA: TGTGCCAGTCGGGAGGAACAGGGCCGCTACGAGCAGTACTTC.

This clone came up once. The genes are TRBV5-4 and TRBJ1-4; 7 positions match TRBD1. Looked up from germline, CDR1 is SGHNT and CDR2 is YYREEE (reference sequence). V shed 3 bases and J 8 bases; nucleotides not matched to a gene: 10. The CDR3 contains 15 residues. CDR3 nucleotide sequence: TGTGCCAGCAGCTCCCCGGGACAGCCCTCGGAAAAACTGTTTTTT. Translation: CASSSPGQPSEKLFF.

V and J are TRBV11-2 and TRBJ2-7, with TRBD1 matching 8 bases. The trim removed 1 base at V and 1 base at J, leaving 12 bases unmatched. Germline values: CDR1 SGHAT, CDR2 FQNNGV. The CDR3 spans 18 residues. CDR3 in amino acids: CASSLAQGQGETSYEQYF. Here the CDR3 DNA reads TGTGCCAGCAGCTTAGCCCAAGGACAGGGAGAAACGTCCTACGAGCAGTACTTC.

The chain uses TRBV19 and TRBJ2-3; D might be TRBD1 or TRBD2, each matching 5 bases. This CDR3 spans 13 amino acids. V gave up 0 bases and J gave up 10 bases, with 11 bases separating them. Germline V gene lookup returns CDR1 LNHDA and CDR2 SQIVND (reference sequence). The CDR3 bases are TGTGCCAGTAGTATAGATACGGGACCCCCGCAGTATTTT. Protein product: CASSIDTGPPQYF.